A single TCR beta chain is shown here with its context. What it binds is not known. This table comes from immunoSEQ multiplex PCR, and its TCRdb copy is limited to in-frame clones, with some not included. The sample has over 10,000 clones, just under 80% seen once. All patients relapsed after autologous stem cell transplantation, and brentuximab vedotin exposure varied. Under best response, outcomes were complete response, partial response or progressive disease. The sample comes from a study of PD-1 blockade in classical Hodgkin lymphoma. General study findings and limits: CD8+ TCR diversity did not rise significantly by C4D1, unlike CD4+. Newly diagnosed patients had baseline TCR diversity that was reportedly lower than that of healthy donors. Individuals who commenced nivolumab within less than 1 year of ASCT were excluded.

Between the trimmed V and J ends, which lost 5 bases and 0 bases, there was a span of 10 bases. The length of the CDR3 is 15 residues. Germline V lookup: CDR1 SGHNT, CDR2 YENEEA. The J gene is TRBJ2-2, the V gene TRBV11-3, with D unresolved. The source material was peripheral blood mononuclear cells (PBMCs), sampled at baseline. The receptor's source is a human donor with classical Hodgkin lymphoma. Here the CDR3 DNA reads TGTGCCAGCAGCGGCCCGGGTCCGAACACCGGGGAGCTGTTTTTT. This translates into CASSGPGPNTGELFF.